The rows below give T cell receptor beta chains drawn from one sample of a study of CD8 T cells in Susac syndrome. TCRdb re-called the immunoSEQ multiplex PCR reads through MiXCR, storing one row per CDR3 protein. This repertoire shows more than 150,000 distinct CDR3 sequences, 85% to 95% found once; its top ten account for approximately 0.16%. Sequenced material: CD8+ T cells from PBMCs. Source of these receptors: a human donor with Susac syndrome. Each CDR3 is given with its conserved first and last residue. The order of the fields is V gene, J gene, D gene, clone size, CDR3 protein, CDR3 DNA. The D gene is left open where the match is weak. Where a row states a size, it is once, few, many or the class of an expanded clone; other rows omit it.

>TRBV19|TRBJ2-1|-|-
CASSISQSSYNEQFF
TGTGCCAGTAGTATATCCCAAAGCTCCTACAATGAGCAGTTCTTC
>TRBV30|TRBJ1-1|TRBD1|-
CAWHRTGNTEAFF
TGTGCCTGGCACCGGACAGGGAACACTGAAGCTTTCTTT
>TRBV11-2|TRBJ1-1|TRBD1|once
CASSSYTPGQGSYTEAFF
TGTGCCAGCAGCTCCTATACGCCGGGACAGGGGTCGTACACTGAAGCTTTCTTT
>TRBV2|TRBJ2-1|-|-
CASSDNNEQFF
TGTGCCAGCAGTGATAACAATGAGCAGTTCTTC
>TRBV7-8|TRBJ2-5|-|-
CASSPQPPGKTQYF
TGTGCCAGCAGCCCCCAACCCCCGGGGAAGACCCAGTACTTC
>TRBV7-9|TRBJ1-6|-|-
CASSLANSPLHF
TGTGCCAGCAGCTTAGCCAATTCACCCCTCCACTTT
>TRBV7-9|TRBJ2-7|TRBD1|-
CASSLPDRAIYEQYF
TGTGCCAGCAGCTTACCCGACAGGGCAATCTACGAGCAGTACTTC
>TRBV3-1|TRBJ2-7|TRBD2|-
CASSQDHLAGSYEQYF
TGTGCCAGCAGCCAAGATCATCTAGCGGGCTCCTACGAGCAGTACTTC
>TRBV12-5|TRBJ1-4|-|-
CASAQGRLFEKLFF
TGTGCTAGCGCCCAGGGACGGCTCTTTGAAAAACTGTTTTTT
>TRBV11-2|TRBJ2-7|-|-
CASRPQGINEQYF
TGTGCCAGCAGGCCACAGGGAATCAACGAGCAGTACTTC
>TRBV19|TRBJ2-1|-|-
CASSSREVYNEQFF
TGTGCCAGTAGTTCTAGGGAGGTCTACAATGAGCAGTTCTTC
>TRBV3-1|TRBJ2-7|TRBD2|-
CASSQGWVAGAYEQYF
TGTGCCAGCAGCCAAGGGTGGGTAGCGGGAGCCTACGAGCAGTACTTC
>TRBV18|TRBJ2-7|-|-
CASSPREGYEQYF
TGTGCCAGCTCACCACGTGAGGGTTACGAGCAGTACTTC
>TRBV6-5|TRBJ2-7|-|once
CASSYKTPSASYEQYF
TGTGCCAGCAGTTACAAGACCCCTAGCGCCTCCTACGAGCAGTACTTC
>TRBV2|TRBJ2-7|-|-
CASSILGAGYEQYF
TGTGCCAGCTCGATTCTGGGGGCAGGCTACGAGCAGTACTTC
>TRBV29-1|TRBJ2-5|-|-
CSVWPVAETQYF
TGCAGCGTTTGGCCAGTAGCGGAGACCCAGTACTTC
>TRBV9|TRBJ1-4|-|-
CASSVQGFSDANEKLFF
TGTGCCAGCAGCGTACAGGGGTTTTCGGATGCTAATGAAAAACTGTTTTTT
>TRBV20-1|TRBJ2-5|TRBD2|once
CSARGVLAGVQETQYF
TGCAGTGCTAGAGGTGTACTAGCGGGGGTCCAAGAGACCCAGTACTTC
>TRBV9|TRBJ2-7|TRBD1|-
CASSRDSPYEQYF
TGTGCCAGCAGCCGGGACAGTCCCTACGAGCAGTACTTC